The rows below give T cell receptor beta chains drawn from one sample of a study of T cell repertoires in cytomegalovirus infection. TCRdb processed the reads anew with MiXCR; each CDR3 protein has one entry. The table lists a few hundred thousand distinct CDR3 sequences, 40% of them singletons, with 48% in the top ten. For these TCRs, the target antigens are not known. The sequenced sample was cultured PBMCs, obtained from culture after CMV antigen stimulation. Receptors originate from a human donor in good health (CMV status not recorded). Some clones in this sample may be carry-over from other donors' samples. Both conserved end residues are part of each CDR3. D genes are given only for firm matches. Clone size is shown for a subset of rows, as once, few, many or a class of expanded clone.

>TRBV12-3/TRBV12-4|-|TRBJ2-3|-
CASSHSSTDTQYF
TGTGCCAGCAGCCACTCTAGCACAGATACGCAGTATTTT
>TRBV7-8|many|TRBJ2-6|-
CASSLAGGQAGANVLTF
TGTGCCAGCAGCTTAGCGGGGGGTCAGGCTGGGGCCAACGTCCTGACTTTC
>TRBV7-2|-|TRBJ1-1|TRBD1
CASSLTGDSTEAFF
TGTGCCAGCAGCTTGACAGGGGATAGCACTGAAGCTTTCTTT
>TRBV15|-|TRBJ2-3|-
CATSSEDYNTDTQYF
TGTGCCACCAGCAGTGAGGACTACAACACAGATACGCAGTATTTT
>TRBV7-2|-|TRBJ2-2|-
CASSPGLGELFF
TGTGCCAGCAGCCCAGGTCTTGGGGAGCTGTTTTTT
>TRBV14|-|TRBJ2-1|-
CASSVGQAYNEQFF
TGTGCCAGCAGCGTGGGTCAAGCCTACAATGAGCAGTTCTTC
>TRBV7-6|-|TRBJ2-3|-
CASSPRTSSYTDTQYF
TGTGCCAGCAGCCCCCGGACTTCTTCCTACACAGATACGCAGTATTTT
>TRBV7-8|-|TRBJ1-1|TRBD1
CASSNNIRGSDTEAFF
TGTGCCAGCAGTAATAATATCAGGGGGTCTGACACTGAAGCTTTCTTT
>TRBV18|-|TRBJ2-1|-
CASSPMASWSNEQFF
TGTGCCAGCTCACCGATGGCTAGCTGGTCCAATGAGCAGTTCTTC
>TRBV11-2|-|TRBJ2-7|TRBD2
CASSLGAGLAYEQYF
TGTGCCAGCAGCTTAGGAGCGGGACTAGCGTACGAGCAGTACTTC
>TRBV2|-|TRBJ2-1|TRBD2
CARSPPGTSPHNEQFF
TGTGCCAGATCCCCCCCCGGGACTAGCCCGCACAATGAGCAGTTCTTC
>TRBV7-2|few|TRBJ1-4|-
CASSRDRNPEKLFF
TGTGCCAGCAGCAGAGACAGAAACCCCGAAAAACTGTTTTTT
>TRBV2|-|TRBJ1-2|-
CATPGTSYGYTF
TGTGCCACTCCCGGGACATCCTATGGCTACACCTTC
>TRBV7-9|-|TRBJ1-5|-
CASSQFEDPSEPQHF
TGTGCCAGCAGCCAGTTCGAGGACCCCTCCGAGCCCCAGCATTTT
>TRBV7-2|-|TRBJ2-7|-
CASSLAANSYEQYF
TGTGCCAGCAGCTTAGCGGCAAACTCCTACGAGCAGTACTTC
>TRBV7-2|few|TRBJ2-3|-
CASSLVGDTSTDTQYF
TGTGCCAGCAGCCTGGTGGGAGACACTAGCACAGATACGCAGTATTTT
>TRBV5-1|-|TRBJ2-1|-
CASSLAQLVTNEQFF
TGCGCCAGCAGCTTGGCGCAACTAGTGACCAATGAGCAGTTCTTC
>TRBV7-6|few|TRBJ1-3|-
CASSHLVGLSGNTIYF
TGTGCCAGCAGCCACCTCGTGGGTCTCTCTGGAAACACCATATATTTT
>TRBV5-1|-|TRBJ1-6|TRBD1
CASSYGQGPSPLHF
TGCGCCAGCAGCTACGGACAGGGTCCCTCACCCCTCCACTTT
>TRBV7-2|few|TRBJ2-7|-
CASSFFAPSGEQYF
TGTGCCAGCAGCTTTTTCGCTCCCTCGGGGGAGCAGTACTTC
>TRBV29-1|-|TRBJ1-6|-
CSVLDSLNSPLHF
TGCAGCGTATTGGACAGCCTGAATTCACCCCTCCACTTT
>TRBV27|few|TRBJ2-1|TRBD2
CASSPPPAGGYNEQFF
TGTGCCAGCAGCCCCCCTCCAGCGGGAGGGTACAATGAGCAGTTCTTC
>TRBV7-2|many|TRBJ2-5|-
CASGRGAGETQYF
TGTGCCAGCGGCCGAGGGGCAGGGGAGACCCAGTACTTC